The sample holds a few counts of the clone carrying this TCR beta chain. This entry comes from a study of spatial heterogeneity in lung cancer. Via MiXCR, TCRdb re-called the 5' RACE reads, giving one row per CDR3 protein. The table has 40,000 to 45,000 distinct CDR3 sequences, approximately 15% seen once. The CDR3 spans 11 residues. V was pared by 2 bases and J by 3 bases, with 5 bases between. Germline loops: CDR1 SQVTM, CDR2 ANQGSEA. The time point here: sample taken at primary tumor resection. Sequencing covered unsorted whole RNA taken from tumor, nontumor lung or frozen PBMC. This clonotype was obtained from a male donor with early-stage non-small cell lung cancer. The rearrangement links TRBV29-1 to TRBJ2-7; D is unclear. Sequenced material: PBMCs, taken at surgery. This CDR3 is CSVERNYEQYF. CDR3 nucleotide sequence: TGCAGCGTTGAAAGGAACTACGAGCAGTACTTC.